Sequencing of this T cell receptor beta chain was carried out in a study of Graves' ophthalmopathy and Graves' hyperthyroidism. Study conclusions and caveats: Blood also harbored most expanded thyroid clonotypes above 0.001 frequency.

This clonotype showed up many times. Its antigen remains unidentified. Aged 18 to 65, hyperthyroidism patients had been newly diagnosed, with under 2 months' duration. Deletions cut 3 bases from V and 4 bases from J, with 10 bases between. CDR1 and CDR2 from the germline V gene are MNHEY and SVGAGI. The CDR3 sequence is 14 residues long. Beta-chain TCR CDR3 regions were amplified from RNA transcripts. An initial RT-PCR round employing HTBI primers preceded a second-round multiplex PCR. In TCRdb, the multiplex PCR reads were re-called with MiXCR into one record per CDR3 protein. This table has about 620,000 distinct CDR3 sequences, about 24% appearing once.

The sequenced sample consisted of peripheral blood. The source of this sequence is a woman under 30 with stable Graves' hyperthyroidism. Some clones in this sample may be carry-over from other donors' samples. V gene TRBV6-5 combines with J gene TRBJ1-5; D uncertain. The DNA for the CDR3 is TGTGCCAGCAGTTATTGGGTAGTGAATCAGCCCCAGCATTTT. Amino acid sequence: CASSYWVVNQPQHF.